This T cell receptor beta chain stems from a study of Ad26.COV2.S vaccination and SARS-CoV-2 variants. At the level of the study: Donor was in the COV1001 Ad26.COV2.S trial arm.

Study results and caveats: Substantial breadth was reported for post-vaccination spike-specific CD8+ and CD4+ T cells. Breadth of non-spike TCRs did not differ between vaccinees and placebo recipients. The TCR breadth and depth analyses may have produced an underestimate of total T cell responses.

The treatment here: over 15 received Ad26.COV2.S at low or high dose, single or two shots; about 5 received placebo; per-sample allocation not given. The samples date from day 63 after the first vaccine or placebo injection. Libraries were prepared by immunoSEQ multiplex PCR; TCRdb keeps only in-frame clonotypes and omits some of them. The table includes 350,000 to 500,000 clones, approximately 90% detected once. Points on this clone: The antigen is undetermined.

Trimming removed 1 base at V and 10 bases at J, with 11 bases between. This CDR3 has 14 amino acids. Germline V gene data show CDR1 as LGHDT and CDR2 as YNNKEL (reference sequence). The sequence came from a person between 18 and 65 years old who received the Ad26.COV2.S COVID-19 vaccine or a placebo. This sample comprised peripheral blood, obtained in a trial of Ad26.COV2.S vaccine versus placebo. V and J are TRBV3-1 (or the pseudogene TRBV3-2) and TRBJ1-6; D remains ambiguous. The CDR3 DNA reads TGTGCCAGCAGCCAAGCTCCACTGACCTCACCCCTCCACTTT. It translates to CASSQAPLTSPLHF.